Listed here is a single TCR beta chain. This sample is part of a study of blood T cell repertoires in COVID-19. Study at large: PBMCs, B-cell-depleted T cells, or T cells provided the cDNA or gDNA that made up the material.

The Seattle site enrolled patients during active infection and followed them longitudinally. The CDR3 loop spans 16 amino acids. Germline V CDR1 and CDR2: SGHDN, FVKESK. V was clipped by 1 base and J by 1 base, with 13 bases between them. Study processing details: From reference gene primer amplification, estimates of nucleated cell counts were derived. Profiled with immunoSEQ multiplex PCR; TCRdb holds only in-frame clones, not every one. The V and J calls and the clone size are those of that table, but D and trimming were determined from the DNA. The sample yields approximately 290,000 clones, around 85% seen once.

Specimen: peripheral blood. The chain has TRBV14 and TRBJ1-1; no reliable D call. The TCR was taken from a human donor with COVID-19, enrolled during active disease. The donor label of this sample is uncertain. The chain's CDR3 is CASSQGDGRGNTEAFF. DNA for the CDR3: TGTGCCAGCAGCCAAGGGGATGGACGGGGGAACACTGAAGCTTTCTTT.